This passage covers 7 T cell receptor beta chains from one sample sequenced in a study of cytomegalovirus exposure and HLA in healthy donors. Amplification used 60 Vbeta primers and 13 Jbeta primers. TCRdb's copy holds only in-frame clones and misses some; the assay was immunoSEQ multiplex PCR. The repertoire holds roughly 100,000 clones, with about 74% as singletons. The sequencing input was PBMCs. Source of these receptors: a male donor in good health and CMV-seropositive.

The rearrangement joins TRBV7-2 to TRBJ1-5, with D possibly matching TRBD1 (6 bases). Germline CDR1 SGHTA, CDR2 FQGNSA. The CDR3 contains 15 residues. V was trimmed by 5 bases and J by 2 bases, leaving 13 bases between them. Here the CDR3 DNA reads TGTGCCAGCAGCACGACAGGATATGGCAATCAGCCCCAGCATTTT. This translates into CASSTTGYGNQPQHF.

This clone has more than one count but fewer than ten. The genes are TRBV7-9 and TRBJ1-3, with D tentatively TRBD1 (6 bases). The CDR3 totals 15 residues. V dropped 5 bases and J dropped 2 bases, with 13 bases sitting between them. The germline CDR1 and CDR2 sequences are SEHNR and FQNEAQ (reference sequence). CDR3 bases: TGTGCCAGCAGCCGAGGACAGTCGACTGGAAACACCATATATTTT. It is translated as CASSRGQSTGNTIYF.

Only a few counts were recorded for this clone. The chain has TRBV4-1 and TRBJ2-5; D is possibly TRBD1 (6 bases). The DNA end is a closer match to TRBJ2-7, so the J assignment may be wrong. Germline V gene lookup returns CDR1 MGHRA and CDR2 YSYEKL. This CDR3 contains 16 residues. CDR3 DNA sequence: TGCGCCAGCAGCCAAATTCGGCAGGGGACAACCTACGAGCAGTACTTC. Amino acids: CASSQIRQGTTYEQYF.

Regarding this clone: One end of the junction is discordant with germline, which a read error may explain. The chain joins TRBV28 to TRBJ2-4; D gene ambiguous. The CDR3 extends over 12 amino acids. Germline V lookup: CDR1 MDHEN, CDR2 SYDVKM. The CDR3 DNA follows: TGTGCCAGCAGGAAGGCCAAAAACAGTCAGTACTTC. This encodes CASRKAKNSQYF.

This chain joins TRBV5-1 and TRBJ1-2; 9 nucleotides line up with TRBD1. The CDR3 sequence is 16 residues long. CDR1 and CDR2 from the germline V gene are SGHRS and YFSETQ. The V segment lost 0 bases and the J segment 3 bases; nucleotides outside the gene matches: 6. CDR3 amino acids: CASSLAATGGYYGYTF. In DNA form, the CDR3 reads TGCGCCAGCAGCTTGGCCGCGACAGGGGGGTACTATGGCTACACCTTC.

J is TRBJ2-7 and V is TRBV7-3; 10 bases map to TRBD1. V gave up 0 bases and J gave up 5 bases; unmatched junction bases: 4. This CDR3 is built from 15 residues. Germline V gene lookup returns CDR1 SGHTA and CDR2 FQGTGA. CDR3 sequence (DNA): TGTGCCAGCAGCTTAACGGGACAGGGGACCCACGAGCAGTACTTC. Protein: CASSLTGQGTHEQYF.

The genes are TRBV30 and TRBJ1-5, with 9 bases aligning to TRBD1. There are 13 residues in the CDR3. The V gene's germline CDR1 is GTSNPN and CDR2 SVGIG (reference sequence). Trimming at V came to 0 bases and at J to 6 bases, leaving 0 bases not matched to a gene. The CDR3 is CAWSVTGGQPQHF. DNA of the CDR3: TGTGCCTGGAGTGTGACAGGGGGTCAGCCCCAGCATTTT.